This is a list of T cell receptor beta chains from one sample in a study of blood T cell repertoires in COVID-19. Only in-frame clones appear in the TCRdb table, and some are missing; sequencing was by immunoSEQ multiplex PCR. Seen here are more than 85,000 clones, about 80% observed once, and the top ten hold about 4%. Sequences were obtained from peripheral blood. The receptors come from a man in his fifties or sixties with acute or convalescent COVID-19. Both conserved end residues are part of each CDR3. Each record gives: CDR3 length, V gene, clone size, CDR3 protein. Not all rows give a size; the values are once, few, many and, for expanded clones, a class.

13 TRBV9 few CASSVGGSYGYTF
15 TRBV11-2 - CASSLGTVNNYGYTF
16 TRBV27 - CASSQGRRGQNTEAFF
14 TRBV30 - CAWSVGVGGETQYF
15 TRBV29-1 - CSVEGRASFGNTIYF
14 TRBV30 - CACPREGRQETQYF
14 TRBV5-5 - CASSSVGGPGELFF
15 TRBV19 - CASQTSGKYTGELFF
14 TRBV9 - CATSTGSNGNTIYF
11 TRBV29-1 few CSVNRAGGYTF
17 TRBV19 - CASSPARGGGLIEKLFF
15 TRBV5-1 - CASSLADRDGRAQYF
14 TRBV11-2 - CASSSGVSWTEAFF
15 TRBV24-1 - CATSDTTGVQETQYF
12 TRBV5-3 - CARSLRTVEAFF
14 TRBV7-9 - CASSLQAPNTEAFF
15 TRBV3-1/TRBV3-2 - CASSQLDRQNTEAFF
12 TRBV27 - CASSPQGYGYTF
13 TRBV11-3 - CASSSDKTGELFF
15 TRBV7-2 - CASSLTGDPHNEQFF
15 TRBV9 - CASSKTSGRADTQYF
14 TRBV6-5 - CASRKGGDPGELFF
16 TRBV11-2 - CASSLGRLASLETQYF
15 TRBV6-5 - CASRIAGPAVHEQFF
14 TRBV6-5 - CASKKTDSGNTIYF
13 TRBV6-4 - CASGPRQGEPQHF
15 TRBV7-9 once CASSLIRLWNTEAFF
16 TRBV7-3 - CASSLIGRSPGNEQFF
13 TRBV11-2 once CASSLGSRNEQFF
15 TRBV19 - CASSPKTGGGYGYTF
17 TRBV4-1 - CASSQPRQGLTYNEQFF
16 TRBV5-1 few CASSFDRGPNTGELFF
16 TRBV11-2 - CASSLALPSSYNEQFF
15 TRBV5-4 - CASSSSHLTGSPLHF
17 TRBV7-3 - CASSLAGPLGGGGELFF
16 TRBV5-1 - CASQLRGQGNTGELFF
16 TRBV5-6 - CASSSKGRQEAYEQYF
12 TRBV19 - CASGQSNSPLHF
14 TRBV28 - CASRGQGEATEAFF
14 TRBV5-1 few CASSLRTGNDEQYF
14 TRBV5-1 once CASSLARQTGELFF
15 TRBV18 - CASSMTGTGANVLTF
17 TRBV11-2 - CASSLGGVLAGMGEQFF
17 TRBV5-1 - CASSSLSSGGNTGELFF
13 TRBV2 - CASSPGPQGGYTF
13 TRBV10-2 - CASQGRAAEKLFF
13 TRBV27 - CASSRGWDYGYTF
15 TRBV5-5 - CASSSRQGGNQPQHF
15 TRBV5-4 - CASSLSGGRFTEAFF
13 TRBV5-1 - CASSLISGEGYTF
15 TRBV19 - CASSPSGRVSTEAFF